The following is a T cell receptor beta chain sequence with its context. It has no known antigen specificity. Per-nucleotide qualities are absent, and no much larger clonotype sits a single base away. Autoproliferating (CFSEdim) and non-proliferating (CFSEhi) T cell fractions were sequenced separately after stimulus-free culture of CFSE-labeled PBMCs. Altogether, about 5.1x10^7 CFSE-labeled PBMCs were kept in culture for more than 6 days with no stimulus, after which the replicate wells were combined. Labeling of PBMCs used approximately 0.5 uM CFSE, and the cells were then grown in serum-free AIM-V medium with no exogenous stimuli added. PBMCs were isolated by Ficoll density gradient centrifugation and cryopreserved before use. Using a FACSAria III, live 7-AAD-negative cells were sorted, then washed with PBS and stored frozen at -80 degrees C as dry pellets. Genomic DNA was extracted, and the immunoSEQ Platform was used to amplify TCRbeta CDR3 regions from that DNA. Multiplex PCR, high-throughput sequencing and a vendor bioinformatics pipeline were brought together in the immunoSEQ assay. Per the source publication's procedure: Non-productive sequences and CDR3s shorter than 4 amino acids were removed, and clonotype frequencies were recalculated per sample. In immunoSEQ Analyzer 2.0, shared clonotypes were identified as those with identical CDR3 amino acid, V gene and J gene sequences. Repertoire overlap was normalized by dividing shared clonotype counts by the product of both clone-set sizes, scaled by 1000 into arbitrary units. TCRdb provides this immuneACCESS table in a form limited to in-frame rearrangements. Some clones are lacking; in checked studies, under half of them reflect an unresolved V gene, and why the rest are absent is not known. V, J and clone size are those of that table, while D and trimming were read from the DNA. The sample contains roughly 45,000 clones, over 75% of them found a single time. 0.85% to 1.2% of the sample belongs to the ten largest clones.

The sample belongs to a study of memory B cells and T cells in multiple sclerosis (dated by TCRdb to 2016 to 2019). With regard to the full study: The study compared TCR beta repertoires of autoproliferating peripheral T cells with brain lesion-infiltrating T cells in multiple sclerosis patients. A couple of multiple sclerosis patients were included in the TCR sequencing because brain lesions obtained at autopsy or brain-infiltrating cells obtained from biopsy were available for them. Summary of the overall study and its limitations: Because clone-set sizes differed between compartments, counts of shared clonotypes were influenced and normalization was required.

Including cysteine and phenylalanine, the CDR3 has 15 amino acids. Just CDR3 DNA is preserved here, 45 bases in frame from base 1. CDR1 and CDR2, looked up from the germline V gene, are MNHNS and SASEGT. Relative to germline, V is 6 bases shorter and J is 1 base shorter, with 16 bases between their ends. The TCR comes from a human donor with multiple sclerosis. Rearrangement joined TRBV6-1 to TRBJ2-7; the D gene may be TRBD1 or TRBD2, since each aligns over 5 bases. The sample taken for sequencing was PBMCs from blood kept in culture. The CDR3: CASRRGTAVSYEQYF. The nucleotide sequence is TGTGCCAGCAGGAGAGGGACCGCCGTGTCCTACGAGCAGTACTTC.